The entry below describes one TCR beta chain. The data were taken from a study of blood T cell repertoires in COVID-19. Study background: The analysed material was cDNA or gDNA that came from T cells, B-cell-depleted T cells, or PBMCs.

CDR3 length: 12 residues. Germline V lookup: CDR1 MNHEY, CDR2 SVGAGI. The V segment lost 8 bases and the J segment 4 bases; nucleotides outside the gene matches: 3. As originally analysed: Estimation of nucleated cell counts relied on the amplification of reference gene primers. Profiled with immunoSEQ multiplex PCR; TCRdb holds only in-frame clones, not every one. V and J calls and clone size come straight from that table; D and trimming were deduced from the DNA. The sample has 130,000 or so clones, more than 70% seen once. The chain uses TRBV6-5 and TRBJ1-2; 8 nucleotides align to TRBD1. Sequenced sample: peripheral blood. The TCR was taken from a man aged 45-65 years with acute or convalescent COVID-19. CDR3 nucleotide sequence: TGTGCCAGCGTGACAGGGGTCTATGGCTACACCTTC. It codes for CASVTGVYGYTF.